These 2 T cell receptor beta chains came from one sample sequenced in a study of CD8+ T cells in alopecia areata. Collected material from alopecia areata patients comprised lesional scalp punch biopsies and peripheral blood. The sequencing template was cDNA reverse transcribed from extracted RNA. Only in-frame clones appear in the TCRdb table, and some are missing; sequencing was by immunoSEQ multiplex PCR. Counted here are about 10,000 clones, over 55% occurring once; the ten biggest clones make up under 9.5%. The source was skin, collected at week 0. These receptors came from a human donor with alopecia areata.

This clone was recorded a few times. CDR3 sequence reads: CASSLMGRQSYGYTF. For the CDR3, the DNA is TGTGCCAGCAGCTTGATGGGACGACAGAGCTATGGCTACACCTTC. The J gene is TRBJ1-2, the V gene TRBV5-6, with a weak D call TRBD1 (5 bases). Trimming shortened V by 1 base and J by 4 bases, and 14 bases separated the two germline ends. CDR3 length equals 15 residues. CDR1 is SGHDT and CDR2 is YYEEEE in the germline V gene.

CDR3 DNA: TGTGCCAGCAAACTGACAGGGGCCCCTGAAGCTTTCTTT. Protein sequence: CASKLTGAPEAFF. This chain connects TRBV25-1 to TRBJ1-1; 8 nucleotides line up with TRBD1. The V gene end was trimmed by 7 bases and the J gene end by 6 bases; junction bases not matched to a gene: 7. Per germline, CDR1 MGHDK and CDR2 SYGVNS. This CDR3 comprises 13 residues.